Each of the 16 T cell receptor beta chains below was sequenced from the same sample in a study of T cell responses to AZD1222 COVID-19 vaccine. The protocol was immunoSEQ multiplex PCR, while the TCRdb copy is restricted to in-frame clones and leaves out a portion. The table includes 90,000 to 95,000 clones, about 91% detected once. The specimen was peripheral blood, collected on day 0 of AZD1222 vaccination. Every receptor here comes from an adult in good health.

The CDR3 sequence: CASSLPGEDQPQHF. The CDR3 region has the DNA TGCGCCAGCAGCTTGCCAGGGGAAGATCAGCCCCAGCATTTT. The rearrangement uses TRBV5-1 and TRBJ1-5; TRBD1 might be the D (6 bases). The CDR3 has 14 residues. The V and J ends lost 1 base and 5 bases respectively, with 10 bases between them. Germline CDR1 is SGHRS and CDR2 is YFSETQ. The whole variable domain, filled in from reference TRBV5-1 and TRBJ1-5, reads KAGVTQTPRYLIKTRGQQVTLSCSPISGHRSVSWYQQTPGQGLQFLFEYFSETQRNKGNFPGRFSGRQFSNSRSEMNVSTLELGDSALYLCASSLPGEDQPQHFGDGTRLSIL.

The chain is built from TRBV3-1 (or the pseudogene TRBV3-2) and TRBJ1-3, with 8 bases aligning to TRBD1. J gave up 3 bases and V 3 bases, and 7 bases lay outside the gene matches. CDR3 size: 16 residues. Germline V gives CDR1 LGHDT, CDR2 YNNKEL (reference sequence). This CDR3 reads CASSHIAGTGGNTIYF. The DNA of the CDR3 is TGTGCCAGCAGCCATATAGCCGGGACAGGTGGAAACACCATATATTTT.

The CDR3 DNA reads as TGTGCCAGCAGCCAAGATACTGGGAGGAAACTGTTTTTT. Its protein is CASSQDTGRKLFF. The genes are TRBV3-1 (or the pseudogene TRBV3-2) and TRBJ1-4; D call uncertain. The CDR3 runs to 13 residues. V was clipped by 0 bases and J by 11 bases, with 10 bases between them. Germline CDR1 is LGHDT and CDR2 is YNNKEL (reference sequence).

The chain has TRBV18 and TRBJ2-7; 9 bases agree with TRBD1. The CDR3 is 16 amino acids. Trimming removed 6 bases from V and 3 bases from J; junction bases left unmatched: 12. The germline V gene encodes CDR1 KGHSH and CDR2 LQKENI. In nucleotides, the CDR3 is TGTGCCAGCTCGTACCGGGACAGGGTTATCGGCTACGAGCAGTACTTC. It yields the protein CASSYRDRVIGYEQYF. Variable domain in full (rest from reference TRBV18 and TRBJ2-7): NAGVMQNPRHLVRRRGQEARLRCSPMKGHSHVYWYRQLPEEGLKFMVYLQKENIIDESGMPKERFSAEFPKEGPSILRIQQVVRGDSAAYFCASSYRDRVIGYEQYFGPGTRLTVT.

This clone was seen just once. The gene calls are TRBV7-9 and TRBJ1-2; D possibly corresponds to TRBD1 (5 bases). The CDR3 is 12 amino acids. Trimming removed 6 bases at V and 3 bases at J, with 8 bases between. Germline lookup yields CDR1 SEHNR and CDR2 FQNEAQ (reference sequence). CDR3 in amino acids: CASSEGHYGYTF. CDR3 coding DNA: TGTGCCAGCAGTGAGGGGCACTATGGCTACACCTTC.

The chain links TRBV7-2 to TRBJ2-1; the match to TRBD2 covers 9 bases. Germline V gene data show CDR1 as SGHTA and CDR2 as FQGNSA. V was clipped by 5 bases and J by 2 bases; unmatched bases: 10. The CDR3 contains 17 residues. The CDR3 bases are TGTGCCAGCAGCCTCCGAGGTAGCGGGGGCACCTACAATGAGCAGTTCTTC. Its translation: CASSLRGSGGTYNEQFF.

The chain joins TRBV20-1 to TRBJ1-1; D uncertain. Germline lookup yields CDR1 DFQATT and CDR2 SNEGSKA (reference sequence). V dropped 3 bases and J dropped 6 bases, with 11 bases sitting between them. This CDR3 contains 12 residues. This CDR3 is CSASRTGPEAFF. CDR3 in DNA: TGCAGTGCTAGTAGAACGGGCCCTGAAGCTTTCTTT.

J is TRBJ2-1 and V is TRBV6-5, with 9 bases lining up with TRBD1. Germline CDR1 reads MNHEY; CDR2 reads SVGAGI. V trimming: 7 bases; J trimming: 8 bases; junction bases outside the gene matches: 12. CDR3 length: 15 amino acids. CDR3 amino acids: CASTRSGQGLDEQFF. The CDR3 coding sequence is TGTGCCAGCACCCGATCGGGACAGGGTCTCGATGAGCAGTTCTTC.

CDR3 nucleotide sequence: TGTGCCAGTAGTATGGTGAATTCACCCCTCCACTTT. Translating gives CASSMVNSPLHF. The genes are TRBV19 and TRBJ1-6, with no clear D. Germline-derived CDR1 and CDR2 are LNHDA and SQIVND (reference sequence). The CDR3 covers 12 residues. Trimming shortened V by 3 bases and J by 7 bases, and 4 bases separated the two germline ends.

The chain recombines TRBV5-4 with TRBJ1-2, with 9 nucleotides matching TRBD1. The CDR3 totals 14 residues. Germline V CDR1 and CDR2: SGHNT, YYREEE (reference sequence). With 4 bases clipped from V and 5 bases from J, the junction kept 6 bases outside the gene matches. The DNA of the CDR3 is TGTGCCAGCAGCCCGGGACAGGGTCAATATGGCTACACCTTC. It specifies CASSPGQGQYGYTF.

This rearrangement joins TRBV5-6 to TRBJ2-1; 13 positions match TRBD2. Germline V gene sequence: CDR1 SGHDT, CDR2 YYEEEE. This CDR3 is 17 amino acids long. V gave up 2 bases and J gave up 6 bases; unmatched junction bases: 8. The CDR3 DNA follows: TGTGCCAGCAGCTTAGTGGGAACTAGCGGGAGGGCCAATGAGCAGTTCTTC. It encodes CASSLVGTSGRANEQFF.

The chain has TRBV4-1 and TRBJ2-2; TRBD2 aligns across 9 bases. This CDR3 has 19 residues. In germline, CDR1 is MGHRA, CDR2 YSYEKL. V lost 0 bases, J lost 5 bases, and 13 bases stayed unmatched. CDR3 protein: CASSQEFYWREGVTGELFF. The CDR3 bases are TGCGCCAGCAGCCAAGAATTTTATTGGCGGGAGGGAGTAACCGGGGAGCTGTTTTTT.

This chain uses TRBV7-9 with TRBJ2-2, with 8 bases lining up with TRBD1. The CDR3 runs 18 residues. J gave up 1 base and V 1 base, and 8 bases lay outside the gene matches. From germline, CDR1 is SEHNR and CDR2 FQNEAQ (reference sequence). CDR3 protein: CASSLVAGGRRNTGELFF. The CDR3 DNA is TGTGCCAGCAGCTTAGTTGCAGGGGGCCGGAGGAACACCGGGGAGCTGTTTTTT.

This clone appeared once. This chain joins TRBV23-1 and TRBJ1-1; 8 bases align to TRBD1. TRBV23-1 is an ORF; its function is uncertain. V was pared by 0 bases and J by 1 base, with 4 bases of the junction left unmatched. The CDR3 has 16 residues. In DNA form, the CDR3 reads TGCGCCAGCAGTCAATCGGAGGACAGGGAGAACACTGAAGCTTTCTTT. This gives the protein CASSQSEDRENTEAFF.

This chain uses TRBV12-3 or TRBV12-4 with TRBJ1-1; D call uncertain. Trimming left V 3 bases short and J 1 base short, with 6 bases between. CDR3 length: 13 amino acids. In DNA, the CDR3 is TGTGCCAGCAGTTTTCGGGGGAACACTGAAGCTTTCTTT. This sequence encodes CASSFRGNTEAFF.

The rearrangement uses TRBV10-1 and TRBJ2-5; possible D gene TRBD2, 5 bases. The CDR3 is 13 amino acids. CDR1 WNHNN and CDR2 SYGVQD come from the germline V gene (reference sequence). V shed 10 bases and J shed 5 bases, with 17 bases lying between them. Here the CDR3 DNA reads TGCGCCACCTCTAGCCTCGTAGGGGAGACCCAGTACTTC. This translates into CATSSLVGETQYF.